This passage covers 21 T cell receptor beta chains from one sample sequenced in a study of CD8+ T cells in alopecia areata. Stated treatment: oral pan-JAK inhibitor, 5-10 mg twice daily. Sequencing relied on a cDNA template that was reverse transcribed from extracted RNA. Method: immunoSEQ multiplex PCR; TCRdb's copy keeps in-frame clones and lacks some. The table shows about 290,000 clones, with over 45% occurring only once. Sample: CD4+ T cells sorted from blood, taken at week 24, from a patient treated with tofacitinib. The source of these receptors is a human donor with alopecia areata.

The chain employs TRBV29-1 and TRBJ2-1, with D perhaps being TRBD1 or TRBD2 (6 bases each). Trimming left V 6 bases short and J 5 bases short, with 17 bases between. Germline CDR1 and CDR2: SQVTM and ANQGSEA. CDR3 length equals 14 residues. This CDR3 is CSVARGGLNNEQFF. The DNA for the CDR3 is TGCAGCGTCGCCAGGGGAGGACTAAACAATGAGCAGTTCTTC.

The chain is built from TRBV30 and TRBJ1-4; TRBD1 is a possible D gene (6 bases). The V end lost 2 bases, the J end lost 6 bases, and 13 bases lay between the germline ends. CDR3 length equals 14 residues. Per germline, CDR1 GTSNPN and CDR2 SVGIG (reference sequence). The CDR3 reads CAWSPGDYDEKLFF. DNA for the CDR3: TGTGCCTGGAGTCCAGGGGATTACGATGAAAAACTGTTTTTT.

The V call is TRBV10-3, the J call TRBJ1-2; D is unclear. In germline, CDR1 is ENHRY, CDR2 SYGVKD. The CDR3 length is 14 residues. Trimming removed 3 bases from V and 7 bases from J, with 15 bases in between. In DNA, the CDR3 is TGTGCCATCAGTGAAAACCCCGAGTGGGTTGGCTACACCTTC. Translating it yields CAISENPEWVGYTF.

This clone was found a few times. The J gene is TRBJ2-1, the V gene TRBV19; 8 bases are a match to TRBD2. The CDR3 covers 15 residues. The ends lost 5 bases at V and 3 bases at J; junction bases unmatched: 6. Germline values: CDR1 LNHDA, CDR2 SQIVND (reference sequence). The CDR3 protein is CASSPGLDLYNEQFF. Here the CDR3 DNA reads TGTGCCAGTAGTCCGGGACTAGACCTCTACAATGAGCAGTTCTTC.

The J gene is TRBJ2-3, the V gene TRBV29-1, with 7 bases lining up with TRBD2. The CDR3 has 14 amino acids. The germline V gene encodes CDR1 SQVTM and CDR2 ANQGSEA. Trimming took 1 base from V and 1 from J; bases not matched to a gene: 2. CDR3 residues: CSVEGGGRTDTQYF. CDR3 DNA sequence: TGCAGCGTTGAAGGGGGGGGTCGCACAGATACGCAGTATTTT.

The V call is TRBV9, the J call TRBJ2-5; no clear D gene. The CDR3 has 12 residues. V was trimmed by 3 bases and J by 5 bases, leaving 8 bases between them. The germline gives CDR1 SGDLS, CDR2 YYNGEE. Here the CDR3 DNA reads TGTGCCAGCAGCGCATCCGGGGAGACCCAGTACTTC. Translated: CASSASGETQYF. The full variable domain, with the rest looked up from reference TRBV9 and TRBJ2-5, is DSGVTQTPKHLITATGQRVTLRCSPRSGDLSVYWYQQSLDQGLQFLIQYYNGEERAKGNILERFSAQQFPDLHSELNLSSLELGDSALYFCASSASGETQYFGPGTRLLVL.

The chain links TRBV15 to TRBJ2-1; possible D gene TRBD2, 6 bases. Trimming left V 5 bases short and J 8 bases short, with 7 bases between. CDR1 is LNHNV and CDR2 is YYDKDF in the germline V gene (reference sequence). The CDR3 is made up of 11 amino acids. CDR3 loop: CATSWGDEQFF. In nucleotides, the CDR3 is TGTGCCACCAGCTGGGGGGATGAGCAGTTCTTC.

This clone was counted a single time. The chain uses TRBV2 and TRBJ1-5, with TRBD1 matching 11 bases. This CDR3 comprises 15 residues. The germline V gene has CDR1 SNHLY and CDR2 FYNNEI. The J segment lost 6 bases and the V segment lost 6 bases, leaving 7 bases of the junction unmatched. This CDR3 is CASSPRTGGGQPQHF. DNA for the CDR3: TGTGCCAGCAGCCCCCGGACAGGGGGCGGTCAGCCCCAGCATTTT.

This chain joins TRBV11-1 and TRBJ2-7; 11 bases map to TRBD1. Germline V lookup: CDR1 SGHAT, CDR2 FQDESV (reference sequence). This CDR3 contains 15 residues. V shed 5 bases and J 1 base; nucleotides not matched to a gene: 4. CDR3 DNA sequence: TGTGCCAGCAGCCCCCGGGACAGGGGGTCCTACGAGCAGTACTTC. This sequence encodes CASSPRDRGSYEQYF.

V gene TRBV28 combines with J gene TRBJ2-7, with D possibly matching TRBD2 (5 bases). V lost 1 base and J lost 0, with 22 bases in between. Germline CDR1 MDHEN, CDR2 SYDVKM. The CDR3 is 19 amino acids. The CDR3 protein is CASSLYLILSGSLSYEQYF. DNA of the CDR3: TGTGCCAGCAGTTTATATCTAATACTCAGCGGTAGCCTCTCCTACGAGCAGTACTTC.

This clone was seen more than once but under ten times. J is TRBJ2-1 and V is TRBV28; possible D gene TRBD2, 6 bases. The ends were cut back, 6 bases at V and 0 bases at J, with 15 bases in the middle. The CDR3 extends over 16 amino acids. Germline values: CDR1 MDHEN, CDR2 SYDVKM. The CDR3: CASRSGLLGSYNEQFF. CDR3 nucleotide sequence: TGTGCCAGCAGATCGGGACTTTTAGGCTCCTACAATGAGCAGTTCTTC.

The CDR3 here is CASSLPDFYGYTF. The DNA of the CDR3 is TGTGCCAGCAGCTTACCAGACTTCTATGGCTACACCTTC. The chain uses TRBV7-9 and TRBJ1-2; D is unclear. The CDR3 runs to 13 residues. V was cut by 2 bases and J by 4 bases, with 8 bases left in between. In germline, CDR1 is SEHNR, CDR2 FQNEAQ (reference sequence).

This chain joins TRBV29-1 and TRBJ2-7; D possibly corresponds to TRBD2 (6 bases). Between the trimmed V and J ends, which lost 7 bases and 4 bases, there was a span of 8 bases. The length of the CDR3 is 10 residues. Per the germline V gene, CDR1 is SQVTM and CDR2 is ANQGSEA. The CDR3 sequence is CSAGTYEQYF. The DNA for the CDR3 is TGCAGCGCAGGGACTTACGAGCAGTACTTC.

The rearrangement joins TRBV25-1 to TRBJ2-3; D is possibly TRBD2 (5 bases). The CDR3 contains 15 residues. Trimming took 4 bases from V and 0 from J, leaving 11 bases between them. Germline assignment: CDR1 MGHDK and CDR2 SYGVNS. CDR3 sequence reads: CASSARTSSTDTQYF. CDR3 DNA: TGTGCCAGCAGTGCGAGGACTTCTAGCACAGATACGCAGTATTTT.

This clone has just a few counts. The gene calls are TRBV6-5 and TRBJ1-1; unclear D gene. CDR3 length equals 14 residues. Trimming took 4 bases from V and 1 from J, leaving 10 bases between them. The V gene's germline CDR1 is MNHEY and CDR2 SVGAGI. CDR3 residues: CASSLRTGNTEAFF. The CDR3, as DNA: TGTGCCAGCAGTTTACGCACGGGGAACACTGAAGCTTTCTTT.

The gene calls are TRBV6-4 and TRBJ2-7, with 9 nucleotides matching TRBD1. The CDR3 is 15 residues long. The ends lost 10 bases at V and 5 bases at J; junction bases unmatched: 15. Per germline, CDR1 MRHNA and CDR2 SNTAGT. CDR3 amino acids: CAIHLPGQGCHEQYF. The DNA of the CDR3 is TGTGCCATCCATCTCCCCGGACAGGGGTGCCACGAGCAGTACTTC.

Concerning this clone: Other DNA sequences in this sample translate to the same CDR3. The genes are TRBV28 and TRBJ2-5; 8 bases agree with TRBD1. CDR1 MDHEN and CDR2 SYDVKM come from the germline V gene. CDR3 length: 15 residues. Unmatched junction bases numbered 7, after V lost 5 bases and J lost 2 bases. The CDR3 DNA is TGTGCCAGCAGTGCATCCGGGACAGGACAAGAGACCCAGTACTTC. It codes for CASSASGTGQETQYF.

This chain links TRBV27 with TRBJ1-5; no clear D. The germline V gene encodes CDR1 MNHEY and CDR2 SMNVEV (reference sequence). This CDR3 spans 14 amino acids. Trimming left V 5 bases short and J 1 base short, with 9 bases between. The CDR3 sequence: CASSRGESNQPQHF. The CDR3 DNA sequence: TGTGCCAGCAGTCGGGGTGAGAGCAATCAGCCCCAGCATTTT.

The V call is TRBV7-3, the J call TRBJ2-5; perhaps TRBD1 as D (5 bases). Trimming pared 2 bases from V and 0 bases from J, leaving 7 bases between. Germline lookup yields CDR1 SGHTA and CDR2 FQGTGA. The CDR3 is 14 residues long. CDR3 nucleotides: TGTGCCAGCAGCTTATTAGGGGACCAAGAGACCCAGTACTTC. Protein product: CASSLLGDQETQYF.

The chain couples TRBV7-8 to TRBJ2-7; maybe TRBD2 (6 bases). The CDR3 has 14 residues. Germline lookup yields CDR1 SGHVS and CDR2 FQNEAQ. With 1 base removed from V and 4 bases from J, the gap between germline ends came to 11 bases. The CDR3 protein is CASSLGTITYEQYF. Written as DNA, the CDR3 is TGTGCCAGCAGCTTAGGGACTATCACTTACGAGCAGTACTTC.

In its sample, this clone was seen a few times. CDR3 residues: CASSLAGTGANYGYTF. In DNA, the CDR3 is TGCGCCAGCAGCTTGGCAGGGACAGGCGCTAACTATGGCTACACCTTC. The V gene is TRBV5-1, the J gene TRBJ1-2, with TRBD1 identical over 8 bases. The CDR3 is made up of 16 amino acids. CDR1 is SGHRS, CDR2 YFSETQ, per germline. Germline trimming cut 0 bases from V and 0 bases from J; bases unmatched to any gene: 4.